The rows below give T cell receptor beta chains drawn from one sample of a study of T-cell reconstitution after alpha-beta-depleted transplantation in children. From the PCR reads, TCRdb called clonotypes with MiXCR, one entry per CDR3 protein. Of over 450,000 distinct CDR3 sequences in the sample, about 10% were seen once. The sample consisted of PBMCs, taken before TCRalphabeta/CD19-depleted stem cell transplant. These receptors all stem from a child younger than 10 with inherited bone marrow failure, due to receive a stem cell transplant. The CDR3 runs from the conserved cysteine through the conserved F or W. The D gene is left open where the match is weak. Size is omitted from some rows. Given values are once, few, many or a class for expanded clones.

J gene | clone size | V gene | D gene | CDR3 protein | CDR3 DNA
TRBJ2-2 | many | TRBV3-1 | TRBD2 | CASSQQVVASGSRNTGELFF | TGTGCCAGCAGCCAGCAGGTAGTCGCTAGCGGGAGTCGGAACACCGGGGAGCTGTTTTTT
TRBJ2-3 | many | TRBV28 | . | CASSLGADTDTQYF | TGTGCCAGCAGCTTAGGGGCCGACACAGATACGCAGTATTTT
TRBJ2-7 | many | TRBV5-1 | . | CASSLGLVANEQYF | TGCGCCAGCAGCTTGGGACTAGTTGCGAACGAGCAGTACTTC
TRBJ2-3 | many | TRBV12-3/TRBV12-4 | TRBD2 | CASSPRTSGGRTDTQYF | TGTGCCAGCAGTCCTCGGACTAGCGGAGGCCGGACAGATACGCAGTATTTT
TRBJ2-3 | many | TRBV10-3 | . | CATAVRRTEDTQYF | TGTGCCACCGCGGTTCGACGGACCGAAGATACGCAGTATTTT
TRBJ1-2 | many | TRBV10-3 | . | CAISPTGYLNYGYTF | TGTGCCATCAGTCCTACAGGTTATCTTAACTATGGCTACACCTTC
TRBJ2-7 | many | TRBV12-3/TRBV12-4 | TRBD2 | CASSQREGRHEQYF | TGTGCCAGCAGCCAGCGGGAGGGCCGTCACGAGCAGTACTTC
TRBJ2-1 | many | TRBV6-2/TRBV6-3 | . | CASSYSLGSPVNEQFF | TGTGCCAGCAGTTACTCTCTGGGTAGCCCGGTCAATGAGCAGTTCTTC
TRBJ1-1 | many | TRBV20-1 | . | CSAEGQIDEAFF | TGCAGTGCCGAAGGACAGATTGATGAAGCTTTCTTT
TRBJ2-1 | few | TRBV19 | . | CASSISSNEQFF | TGTGCCAGTAGTATATCGAGCAATGAGCAGTTCTTC
TRBJ2-1 | many | TRBV7-2 | . | CASSLEVAAYNEQFF | TGTGCCAGCAGCTTAGAGGTAGCGGCCTACAATGAGCAGTTCTTC
TRBJ2-6 | few | TRBV7-9 | . | CAVRGAGANVLTF | TGTGCCGTCCGTGGTGCTGGGGCCAACGTCCTGACTTTC
TRBJ1-1 | many | TRBV29-1 | . | CSVEGNRAGAFF | TGCAGCGTTGAAGGGAACAGGGCGGGAGCTTTCTTT
TRBJ1-2 | many | TRBV12-3/TRBV12-4 | . | CASSRFQGPNYGYTF | TGTGCCAGCAGTCGCTTCCAGGGGCCCAACTATGGCTACACCTTC
TRBJ2-7 | many | TRBV4-3 | TRBD1 | CASSQDIGDSYEQYF | TGCGCCAGCAGCCAAGATATTGGGGACAGCTACGAGCAGTACTTC
TRBJ2-5 | many | TRBV9 | . | CASSGGGGPETQYF | TGTGCCAGCAGCGGAGGGGGGGGGCCGGAGACCCAGTACTTC
TRBJ2-2 | many | TRBV29-1 | . | CSVEFLGELFF | TGCAGCGTTGAATTTCTCGGGGAGCTGTTTTTT
TRBJ2-2 | . | TRBV5-6 | TRBD2 | CASSSRLAGGITGELFF | TGTGCCAGCAGCTCTAGGCTAGCGGGAGGGATCACCGGGGAGCTGTTTTTT
TRBJ1-2 | few | TRBV7-9 | . | CASSWGTGTYGYTF | TGTGCCAGCAGCTGGGGGACGGGCACCTATGGCTACACCTTC
TRBJ1-1 | many | TRBV4-2 | . | CASSQAAGQDTEAFF | TGTGCCAGCAGCCAAGCGGCCGGACAAGACACTGAAGCTTTCTTT
TRBJ1-2 | few | TRBV28 | . | CASSSPMGGPVWGYTF | TGTGCCAGCAGTTCCCCCATGGGGGGACCGGTCTGGGGCTACACCTTC
TRBJ1-6 | many | TRBV6-1 | TRBD1 | CASTETGDSPLHF | TGTGCCAGCACCGAAACAGGGGATTCACCCCTCCACTTT
TRBJ2-5 | many | TRBV24-1 | TRBD2 | CATSDGTSGYQETQYF | TGTGCCACCAGTGATGGGACTAGCGGCTACCAAGAGACCCAGTACTTC
TRBJ2-1 | few | TRBV4-3 | TRBD2 | CASSQDSEGLAGDNEQFF | TGCGCCAGCAGCCAAGATTCAGAGGGTCTAGCGGGAGACAATGAGCAGTTCTTC
TRBJ1-5 | many | TRBV28 | TRBD1 | CASSTQGGQPQHF | TGTGCCAGCAGTACGCAGGGGGGTCAGCCCCAGCATTTT
TRBJ2-1 | many | TRBV27 | TRBD2 | CASSPQRLANEQFF | TGTGCCAGCAGTCCACAAAGACTAGCGAATGAGCAGTTCTTC
TRBJ2-3 | few | TRBV11-2 | . | CASIEGTGTDTQYF | TGTGCCAGCATAGAAGGGACGGGCACAGATACGCAGTATTTT
TRBJ2-5 | many | TRBV3-1 | TRBD2 | CASSQDLREGQETQYF | TGTGCCAGCAGCCAAGATCTGCGGGAGGGCCAAGAGACCCAGTACTTC
TRBJ2-1 | . | TRBV28 | TRBD2 | CASSQLAGHNEQFF | TGTGCCAGCAGTCAGCTAGCGGGGCACAATGAGCAGTTCTTC
TRBJ2-1 | few | TRBV7-8 | TRBD2 | CASSGRLAQVTDEQFF | TGTGCCAGCAGCGGACGACTAGCCCAGGTTACAGATGAGCAGTTCTTC
TRBJ1-5 | many | TRBV12-3/TRBV12-4 | . | CASSFGRTAGQPQHF | TGTGCCAGCAGTTTCGGAAGGACAGCCGGTCAGCCCCAGCATTTT
TRBJ1-1 | many | TRBV7-9 | . | CASSLGIGDSWHTEAFF | TGTGCCAGCAGCTTAGGAATAGGGGATAGCTGGCACACTGAAGCTTTCTTT
TRBJ2-2 | many | TRBV7-2 | . | CASSAHGAGELFF | TGTGCCAGCAGCGCCCACGGGGCCGGGGAGCTGTTTTTT
TRBJ1-5 | many | TRBV21-1 | . | CASSKAGGQGSQPQHF | TGTGCCAGCAGCAAAGCGGGGGGACAGGGGAGTCAGCCCCAGCATTTT
TRBJ2-4 | many | TRBV20-1 | . | CSARSPYENIQYF | TGCAGTGCCAGGAGCCCATATGAAAACATTCAGTACTTC
TRBJ1-6 | . | TRBV9 | . | CASSVGPLGNSPLHF | TGTGCCAGCAGCGTAGGCCCGTTGGGGAATTCACCCCTCCACTTT
TRBJ1-2 | few | TRBV12-3/TRBV12-4 | . | CASSPLRMLRGYGYTF | TGTGCCAGCAGTCCTCTTAGGATGTTGAGGGGCTATGGCTACACCTTC
TRBJ1-2 | many | TRBV12-3/TRBV12-4 | . | CATPGHLNYGYTF | TGTGCCACCCCGGGACACCTTAACTATGGCTACACCTTC
TRBJ2-1 | few | TRBV28 | . | CASSARFGAGGGYNEQFF | TGTGCCAGCAGTGCGAGGTTTGGGGCAGGGGGGGGCTACAATGAGCAGTTCTTC
TRBJ2-1 | many | TRBV9 | . | CASSVLAGSSYNEQFF | TGTGCCAGCAGCGTCTTAGCTGGGAGCTCCTACAATGAGCAGTTCTTC
TRBJ1-2 | many | TRBV29-1 | TRBD1 | CSAEQGRGGYTF | TGCAGCGCCGAACAGGGGAGGGGTGGCTACACCTTC